Here is one T cell receptor (beta chain) with its context. Its antigen target is currently unknown. No quality values exist for individual bases; no much larger clone is one base distant. TCRbeta CDR3 regions were amplified from genomic DNA by means of the immunoSEQ Assay, a bias-controlled multiplex PCR. Per the original workflow: Nucleated cell counts per sample were estimated from amplification of reference gene primers within the assay. To quantify the absolute abundance of each unique TCRbeta CDR3 rearrangement, sequence reads were collapsed and filtered. For each sample, productive Simpson clonality was calculated as the square root of Simpson's diversity index across productive rearrangements. Held by TCRdb, this immuneACCESS table contains in-frame sequences only and omits some clones. Under half of the omission traces to an unresolved V gene where checked; the cause of the rest is unknown. That table gives V, J and clone size, and the DNA gave D and trimming. Within this sample are fewer than 300,000 clones, with approximately 91% of them counted one time only. Roughly 0.8% of the sample goes to the ten largest clones.

The sample is drawn from a study of blood T cell repertoires in COVID-19 (dated by TCRdb to between 2020 and 2021). About the study as a whole: Collaborator samples came from the United States, Italy and Spain and covered acute and convalescent phases of COVID-19. The prospective study material was composed of cDNA or gDNA derived from T cells, B-cell-depleted T cells, or PBMCs. Subjects who had been exposed to COVID-19, were actively infected with it, or had recovered from it provided the deeply sampled blood TCRbeta repertoires that made up the dataset. The repertoires were made available in a free public database intended to serve as a resource for research on the immune response to SARS-CoV-2. The samples were drawn from the first 160 participants of the ongoing ImmuneRACE study and from about 1,200 subjects provided by 6 global collaborators. Sample metadata almost always included a de-identified subject ID, COVID-19 status, age in years and sex. Where available, HLA class I and class II types were obtained from metadata supplied by the sample provider rather than from assay-based typing. Overall study outcomes, separate from this receptor: The quantity of clinical and demographic metadata differed by source and by participant and was supplied without curation.

Whole blood was collected in K2EDTA tubes by collaborating institutions according to the institutions' own protocols. For TCRbeta analysis, collaborator samples were shipped as frozen whole blood, as isolated PBMCs, or as DNA extracted from either sample type. Measured from the cysteine to the phenylalanine, the CDR3 is 16 residues long. Only CDR3 DNA remains: 48 bases, in frame from the first base. Taken from the germline V gene, the CDR1 and CDR2 loops are SGHRS and YFSETQ. A distance of 16 bases separates the germline ends of V and J, which lose 3 bases and 0 bases respectively. The TCR was taken from a woman in her thirties with acute or convalescent COVID-19. Sequenced material: peripheral blood. Recombination joined TRBV5-1 with TRBJ2-7; TRBD2 is a possible D gene, resting on 6 matching bases. The encoded CDR3 is CASSSRGDWSSYEQYF. The bases read TGCGCCAGCAGCTCGAGAGGGGACTGGAGCTCCTACGAGCAGTACTTC.